Listed here is a single T cell receptor (beta chain). Its antigen is not identified. The CDR3 is 15 residues long. Trimming stripped 4 bases from V and 5 bases from J, with 17 bases between. Germline loops: CDR1 MGHRA, CDR2 YSYEKL. This specimen comes from a study of post-analysis software for immune sequencing data. Findings and caveats of the study: Roughly five TRBV segments, including TRBV5-6, TRBV5-1 and TRBV20-1, were more frequent in patients than controls. Normalized Chao1 diversity was significantly lower in multiple sclerosis patients than in controls.

Sequencing libraries made from TCR beta cDNA carried unique molecular identifiers. TCRdb re-called the PCR reads with MiXCR, one entry per CDR3 protein. The table records around 400,000 distinct CDR3 sequences, approximately 38% of them present only once. The clonotype originates from a girl aged 2 to 9 with multiple sclerosis. V is TRBV4-1 and J is TRBJ1-1; maybe TRBD1 (5 bases). Sample: blood. CDR3 residues: CASSRSGPEGTEAFF. The CDR3 region has the DNA TGCGCCAGCAGCCGGTCTGGTCCGGAGGGGACTGAAGCTTTCTTT.